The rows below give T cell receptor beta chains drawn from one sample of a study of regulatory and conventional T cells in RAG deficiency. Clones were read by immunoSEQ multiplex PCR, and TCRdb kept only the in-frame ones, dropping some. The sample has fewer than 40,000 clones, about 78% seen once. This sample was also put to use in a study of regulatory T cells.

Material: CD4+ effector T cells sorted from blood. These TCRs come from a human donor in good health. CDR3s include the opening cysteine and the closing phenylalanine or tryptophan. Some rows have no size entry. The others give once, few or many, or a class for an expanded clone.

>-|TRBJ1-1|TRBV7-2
CASSLVGTGGAEAFF
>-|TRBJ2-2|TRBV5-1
CASSQTQNTGELFF
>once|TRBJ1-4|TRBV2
CASRSPRGQGANEKLFF
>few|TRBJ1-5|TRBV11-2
CASSLAVRHQPQHF
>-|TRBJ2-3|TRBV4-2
CASSQNPQVNTQYF
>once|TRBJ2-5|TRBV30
CAWSVDHQETQYF
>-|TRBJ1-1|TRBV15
CATSRSTGAVNTEAFF
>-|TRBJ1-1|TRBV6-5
CASRFRDKNTEAFF
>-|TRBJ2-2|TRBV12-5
CASGPTGALNTGELFF
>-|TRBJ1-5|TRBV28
CASSLGDVPSNQPQHF
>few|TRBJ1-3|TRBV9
CASSVGPGPELGNTIYF
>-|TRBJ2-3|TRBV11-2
CASSLGVSTDTQYF
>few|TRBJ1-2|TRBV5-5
CASSYLGQVPTNYGYTF
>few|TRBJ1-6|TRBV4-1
CASSQGAVPSPLHF
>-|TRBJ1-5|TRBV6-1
CATGVEPNQPQHF
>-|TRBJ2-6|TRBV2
CASSRGRLSGANVLTF
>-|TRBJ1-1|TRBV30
CAWKAEIMNTEAFF
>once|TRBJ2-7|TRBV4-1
CASSQDSAGGSYEQYF
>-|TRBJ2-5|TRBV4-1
CASSQDRVSGDPAQYF
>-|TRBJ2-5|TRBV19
CASRQGGSQETQYF
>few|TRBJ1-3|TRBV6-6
CASSETRRLAGNTIYF
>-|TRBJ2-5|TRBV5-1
CASSLGPSQETQYF
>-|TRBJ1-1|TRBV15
CATSRDTAEAFF
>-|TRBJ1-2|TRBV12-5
CASGLVRGIGGYTF
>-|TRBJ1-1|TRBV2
CASRENRGKAFF
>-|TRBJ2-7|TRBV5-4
CASSLGGPESYEQYF
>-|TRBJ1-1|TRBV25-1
CASSPSQSLNTEAFF
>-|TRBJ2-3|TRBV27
CASSHAGGTDTQYF
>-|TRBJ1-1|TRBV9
CASSPQGGYWGANTEAFF
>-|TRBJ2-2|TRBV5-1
CASSLGQGNTGELFF
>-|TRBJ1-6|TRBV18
CASSTGQGYSPLHF
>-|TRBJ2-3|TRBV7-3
CASSLAGGPNTDTQYF
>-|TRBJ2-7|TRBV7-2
CASSSQGSIYEQYF
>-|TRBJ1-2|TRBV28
CASSLSGGRNYGYTF
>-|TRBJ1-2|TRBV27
CASSRRNSNYGYTF
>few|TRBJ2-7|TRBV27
CASSLYSQRFYEQYF
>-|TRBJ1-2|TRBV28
CASSLWKEGGDSNYGYTF
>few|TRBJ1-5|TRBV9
CASSVEGGRNQPQHF
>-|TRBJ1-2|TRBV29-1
CSVAGGAGYTF
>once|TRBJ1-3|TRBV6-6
CASSYRGSASF
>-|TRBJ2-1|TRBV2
CASSEGYGEQFF
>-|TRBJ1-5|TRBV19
CASSIRGGGNQPQHF
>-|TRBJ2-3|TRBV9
CASSVAAGSLDTQYF
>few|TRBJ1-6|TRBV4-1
CASSQVRGSPLHF
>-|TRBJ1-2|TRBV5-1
CASSLQSNYGYTF
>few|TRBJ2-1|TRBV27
CASRNAGGSYNEQFF
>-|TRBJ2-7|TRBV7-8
CASSRETRQDSYEQYF
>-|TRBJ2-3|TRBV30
CACGDRLFSDTQYF